This is a list of T cell receptor beta chains from one sample in a study of blood T cell repertoires in COVID-19. Clones were read by immunoSEQ multiplex PCR, and TCRdb kept only the in-frame ones, dropping some. The sample has about 160,000 clones, about 93% seen once. The sequenced material came from peripheral blood. These receptors originate from a woman in her forties or fifties with acute or convalescent COVID-19. Each CDR3 is given with its conserved first and last residue. A D gene is named only where the DNA matches it firmly. Clone size is not always given. Where it is, it says once, few, many or a class for expanded clones.

clone_size	v_call	d_call	j_call	cdr3_nt	cdr3_aa
NA	TRBV7-3	TRBD2	TRBJ2-5	TGTGCCAGCAGCTCCGGACTAGCGGGAGCCCAAGAGACCCAGTACTTC	CASSSGLAGAQETQYF
NA	TRBV15	NA	TRBJ2-6	TGTGCCACCAGCTCACGAGCCGGGGCCAACGTCCTGACTTTC	CATSSRAGANVLTF
NA	TRBV5-1	TRBD1	TRBJ2-5	TGCGCCAGCAGCTCCGGGACAGGGATGACGGAGACCCAGTACTTC	CASSSGTGMTETQYF
NA	TRBV7-9	NA	TRBJ2-1	TGTGCCAGCAGCCCTATCAACGGGTTGCAGTTCTTC	CASSPINGLQFF
NA	TRBV6-5	TRBD1	TRBJ1-1	TGTGCCAGCAGGGACAGGGGAGCAGCTTTCTTT	CASRDRGAAFF
NA	TRBV7-9	TRBD1	TRBJ1-3	TGTGCCAGCAGCAGCAGGGGGCTTGGAAACACCATATATTTT	CASSSRGLGNTIYF
NA	TRBV28	NA	TRBJ1-4	TGTGCCAGCAGCCCCATGGGACTTATTACAACTAATGAAAAACTGTTTTTT	CASSPMGLITTNEKLFF
NA	TRBV6-1	NA	TRBJ1-1	TGTGCCAGCAGTGAAGCTCAGAACACTGAAGCTTTCTTT	CASSEAQNTEAFF
NA	TRBV28	TRBD1	TRBJ1-5	TGTGCCAGCAGTTTAGGGACAGGGGTCAATCAGCCCCAGCATTTT	CASSLGTGVNQPQHF
NA	TRBV19	TRBD1	TRBJ1-1	TGTGCCAGTAGTCGAGACCGGGACAGGGGGGACACTGAAGCTTTCTTT	CASSRDRDRGDTEAFF
few	TRBV6-5	TRBD1	TRBJ1-2	TGTGCCAGCAGTCTTGACAGGGGAGGCAGCTATGGCTACACCTTC	CASSLDRGGSYGYTF
NA	TRBV25-1	TRBD1	TRBJ1-2	TGTGCCAGCAGTGAGGGACAGGGGGCTGGCGGCTACACCTTC	CASSEGQGAGGYTF
NA	TRBV7-2	TRBD2	TRBJ2-3	TGTGCCAGCAGCGTCCCTAGCGGCTTAAAGGATACGCAGTATTTT	CASSVPSGLKDTQYF
NA	TRBV10-3	NA	TRBJ1-1	TGTGCCATCAGTGGGACTACGTCTAACACTGAAGCTTTCTTT	CAISGTTSNTEAFF
NA	TRBV19	NA	TRBJ1-4	TGTGCCAGTAGTATCAGAGAAAAACTGTTTTTT	CASSIREKLFF
NA	TRBV30	NA	TRBJ2-3	TGTGCCTGGAGTCCTATGACTCTTGGTACGCAGTATTTT	CAWSPMTLGTQYF
NA	TRBV5-8	NA	TRBJ2-5	TGTGCCAGCAGCTTGGAAGGCAGGGTGGGTAGCGGAGAGACCCAGTACTTC	CASSLEGRVGSGETQYF
NA	TRBV24-1	TRBD1	TRBJ2-1	TGTGCCACCAGTGATTTGCCGCAGGGGGCAGGTGAGCAGTTCTTC	CATSDLPQGAGEQFF
once	TRBV5-6	TRBD1	TRBJ2-7	TGTGCCAGCAGCTCAGGGGGACCCTACGAGCAGTACTTC	CASSSGGPYEQYF
NA	TRBV19	NA	TRBJ2-1	TGTGCCAGTAGTTCTTTCTACAATGAGCAGTTCTTC	CASSSFYNEQFF
NA	TRBV4-1	TRBD1	TRBJ1-3	TGCGCCAGCAGCCATTCCGGACAGGGAGTTACTGGAAACACCATATATTTT	CASSHSGQGVTGNTIYF
NA	TRBV9	NA	TRBJ2-3	TGTGCCAGCAGCGGTCCTAGCACAGATACGCAGTATTTT	CASSGPSTDTQYF
NA	TRBV11-2	NA	TRBJ1-4	TGTGCCAGCAGCTTAGACCGACAGGACTCCCGAACAAAACTGTTTTTT	CASSLDRQDSRTKLFF
NA	TRBV5-1	NA	TRBJ1-1	TGCGCCAGCAGCTATGGACAGATTTCCGCTGAAGCTTTCTTT	CASSYGQISAEAFF
NA	TRBV6-5	NA	TRBJ2-7	TGTGCCAGCAGTTACTCGGGCGACTACGAGCAGTACTTC	CASSYSGDYEQYF
NA	TRBV19	NA	TRBJ1-5	TGTGCCTGTGGAGGGAGGGCAGAACCCCAGCATTTT	CACGGRAEPQHF
NA	TRBV14	TRBD1	TRBJ2-1	TGTGCCAGCAGCCTCCCAGGGGGCAATGAGCAGTTCTTC	CASSLPGGNEQFF
once	TRBV24-1	NA	TRBJ1-5	TGTGCCACCAGTGAAGGGGCAGTCAATCAGCCCCAGCATTTT	CATSEGAVNQPQHF
NA	TRBV2	NA	TRBJ2-1	TGTGCCAGAAGGCGGGGTCTCGACTACAATGAGCAGTTCTTC	CARRRGLDYNEQFF
NA	TRBV5-4	NA	TRBJ1-1	TGTGCCAGCAGCTTGGGTGGTACAGGTGAAGCTTTCTTT	CASSLGGTGEAFF
NA	TRBV6-5	TRBD1	TRBJ1-3	TGTGCCCGCTATTCACAGGGGGCAAGTGGAAACACCATATATTTT	CARYSQGASGNTIYF
NA	TRBV6-1	TRBD2	TRBJ2-1	TGTGCCAGCAGTGAAGCGGTTGCGGGGGGGTCGGTATATGAGCAGTTCTTC	CASSEAVAGGSVYEQFF
NA	TRBV10-3	TRBD2	TRBJ2-1	TGTGCCATCAGTGACACTAGCGGGAGTGGTGAGCAGTTCTTC	CAISDTSGSGEQFF
NA	TRBV11-2	NA	TRBJ1-2	TGTGCCAGCAGCTTAGAGGGGGCCTTTAACTATGGCTACACCTTC	CASSLEGAFNYGYTF
NA	TRBV18	TRBD2	TRBJ2-1	TGTGCCAGCTCACCTCCTAGCGGGGGGGCCGGTGAGCAGTTCTTC	CASSPPSGGAGEQFF
NA	TRBV6-5	NA	TRBJ2-7	TGTGCCACCGAAGGGGATTCCTACGAGCAGTACTTC	CATEGDSYEQYF
NA	TRBV10-3	NA	TRBJ2-6	TGTGCCATCAGTGAATCTTTAGGACTCTCTGGGGCCAACGTCCTGACTTTC	CAISESLGLSGANVLTF
NA	TRBV27	NA	TRBJ2-2	TGTGCCAGCAGCCAGGGTACCGGGGAGCTGTTTTTT	CASSQGTGELFF
NA	TRBV4-1	NA	TRBJ1-3	TGCGCCAGCGGATCGGGGTCTGGAAACACCATATATTTT	CASGSGSGNTIYF
NA	TRBV28	NA	TRBJ2-7	TGTGCCAGCGCGGGCCCTACCTACGAGCAGTACTTC	CASAGPTYEQYF
NA	TRBV18	TRBD1	TRBJ1-6	TGTGCCAGCTCATCCAACTCCCAGGGGGCGGCCTATTCACCCCTCCACTTT	CASSSNSQGAAYSPLHF
NA	TRBV6-5	TRBD1	TRBJ1-6	TGTGCCAGCAGGTCAGGGGGAAGTTCACCCCTCCACTTT	CASRSGGSSPLHF
NA	TRBV15	TRBD2	TRBJ2-1	TGTGCCACCAGCAGAGCAGCTAGCGGGATAAATGAGCAGTTCTTC	CATSRAASGINEQFF
NA	TRBV7-9	NA	TRBJ2-7	TGTGCCAGCAGCCGTAGGGGGGAGCAGTACTTC	CASSRRGEQYF
NA	TRBV7-9	NA	TRBJ1-1	TGTGCCAGCAGCCCGATCACAGGGAACACTGAAGCTTTCTTT	CASSPITGNTEAFF